This T cell receptor beta chain was captured in a study of blood T cell repertoires in COVID-19. The overall study: Both acute and convalescent COVID-19 samples were obtained from the United States, Italy and Spain. From T cells, B-cell-depleted T cells, or PBMCs came the material, which was cDNA or gDNA.

Per the original methods: Amplified reference gene primers provided the basis for estimating nucleated cell counts. The protocol was immunoSEQ multiplex PCR, while the TCRdb copy is restricted to in-frame clones and leaves out a portion. V, J and clone size were drawn from that table, and D and trimming were deduced from the DNA. The sample includes roughly 340,000 clones, roughly 90% of them seen just once. The CDR3 sequence is 15 residues long. The trim removed 1 base at V and 2 bases at J, leaving 4 bases unmatched. Germline V lookup: CDR1 MNHEY, CDR2 SVGEGT. The sequencing input was peripheral blood. The TCR sequence derives from a woman aged 30 to 39 with COVID-19, enrolled during active disease. The chain uses TRBV6-2 or TRBV6-3 and TRBJ2-5; 7 nucleotides match TRBD1. The DNA for the CDR3 is TGTGCCAGCAGTTACTGGGAACAGGGGCAAGAGACCCAGTACTTC. Translation: CASSYWEQGQETQYF.